This TCR beta chain was captured by sequencing in a study of T cells after yellow fever vaccination. Overall study context: The SMART-Seq v4 Ultra Low Input method served to prepare the low-cell-number fractions.

V was shortened by 4 bases and J by 4 bases, with 9 bases between the two germline ends. Germline loops: CDR1 KGHDR, CDR2 SFDVKD. The CDR3 has 14 amino acids. TCRdb ran MiXCR on the 5' RACE reads and lists one entry per CDR3 protein. The sample contains approximately 580,000 distinct CDR3 sequences, 17% of which appear only once. This clonotype showed up just a few times. V is TRBV24-1 and J is TRBJ2-2; unclear D gene. The sequenced sample was PBMCs, obtained 5 to 6 days after the first yellow fever vaccination. The clonotype was recovered from a young man who received the YFV17D yellow fever vaccine. In nucleotides, the CDR3 is TGTGCCACCAGTGAAACTGACACCACCGGGGAGCTGTTTTTT. Encoded protein: CATSETDTTGELFF.